The rows below give T cell receptor beta chains drawn from one sample of a study of T-cell memory formation after mild COVID-19. TCRdb re-derived calls from the 5' RACE reads in MiXCR, one entry per CDR3 protein. The sample carries more than 250,000 distinct CDR3 sequences, about a sixth recorded once. Sequencing input: PBMCs or a T cell subset sorted from them (not recorded which). The receptors were gathered from a young man who had mild COVID-19 (a few samples of this study predate the infection). Cell type and time point are not known. CDR3s include the opening cysteine and the closing phenylalanine or tryptophan. The D gene is left open where the match is weak. The size field is filled for only some rows; it gives once, few, many or a size class.

>TRBJ2-7|.|TRBV29-1|.
CSVTKTGSYEQYF
TGCAGCGTTACTAAGACGGGGTCCTACGAGCAGTACTTC
>TRBJ2-5|.|TRBV6-5|.
CASSIRSDGTQYF
TGTGCCAGCAGCATAAGGTCTGACGGGACCCAGTACTTC
>TRBJ1-6|.|TRBV5-6|TRBD1
CASSALDRDGSPLHF
TGTGCCAGCAGCGCCTTAGACAGGGATGGGTCACCCCTCCACTTT
>TRBJ2-1|.|TRBV9|.
CASSGTYNEQFF
TGTGCCAGCAGCGGAACTTACAATGAGCAGTTCTTC
>TRBJ1-5|many|TRBV2|.
CASTGSISNQPQHF
TGTGCCAGCACGGGAAGCATTAGCAATCAGCCCCAGCATTTT
>TRBJ2-1|.|TRBV11-2|TRBD2
CASSLQRGGVDNEQFF
TGTGCCAGCAGCCTACAGCGCGGGGGGGTGGACAATGAGCAGTTCTTC
>TRBJ2-7|many|TRBV5-1|TRBD1
CASSLSYSGTGAYEQYF
TGCGCCAGCAGCTTATCCTACTCCGGGACAGGGGCCTACGAGCAGTACTTC
>TRBJ2-1|.|TRBV29-1|.
CSVEGWQSSYNEQFF
TGCAGCGTTGAGGGTTGGCAGAGCTCCTACAATGAGCAGTTCTTC
>TRBJ2-3|.|TRBV6-5|.
CASSYSRSLGLTDTQYF
TGTGCCAGCAGTTACTCGAGAAGCCTGGGTTTGACAGATACGCAGTATTTT
>TRBJ2-7|many|TRBV7-2|TRBD1
CASSPGTGVWYEQYF
TGTGCCAGCAGCCCAGGGACAGGGGTTTGGTACGAGCAGTACTTC
>TRBJ2-1|.|TRBV12-3/TRBV12-4|.
CASSYTTYEQFF
TGTGCCAGCAGCTACACTACTTATGAGCAGTTCTTC
>TRBJ1-5|.|TRBV6-2/TRBV6-3|.
CASTHGGGQPQHF
TGTGCCAGCACCCACGGGGGGGGTCAGCCCCAGCATTTT
>TRBJ2-5|many|TRBV5-1|.
CASSLGGSGTKETQYF
TGCGCCAGCAGCTTGGGAGGAAGCGGAACGAAAGAGACCCAGTACTTC
>TRBJ2-5|few|TRBV20-1|TRBD2
CSATASGGALQETQYF
TGCAGTGCTACGGCTAGCGGGGGGGCTTTACAAGAGACCCAGTACTTC
>TRBJ2-7|few|TRBV30|.
CAWTLSPGPYEQYF
TGTGCCTGGACCCTATCGCCGGGGCCCTACGAGCAGTACTTC
>TRBJ2-7|few|TRBV29-1|.
CSVEDPGAGSYEQYF
TGCAGCGTTGAAGATCCCGGGGCGGGGTCCTACGAGCAGTACTTC
>TRBJ2-7|.|TRBV5-1|TRBD1
CASSLELGQGWSYEQYF
TGCGCCAGCAGCTTGGAACTCGGACAGGGATGGTCCTACGAGCAGTACTTC
>TRBJ1-6|few|TRBV28|.
CASSFLGGGENSPLHF
TGTGCCAGCAGTTTTCTCGGGGGAGGTGAGAATTCACCCCTCCACTTT
>TRBJ1-2|few|TRBV5-7|.
CASTVLGGPKASSCYTF
TGTGCCAGCACCGTGTTGGGCGGCCCGAAGGCCTCCTCCTGCTACACCTTC
>TRBJ1-1|.|TRBV5-5|TRBD1
CASSPDGQGSMNTEAFF
TGTGCCAGCAGCCCCGATGGACAGGGAAGCATGAACACTGAAGCTTTCTTT
>TRBJ1-1|few|TRBV20-1|.
CSARARVNTEAFF
TGCAGTGCTAGAGCCCGAGTAAACACTGAAGCTTTCTTT
>TRBJ2-3|many|TRBV27|.
CASRTSTDTQYF
TGTGCCAGCAGGACTAGCACAGATACGCAGTATTTT
>TRBJ1-1|.|TRBV6-6|TRBD1
CASRSRTGGTEAFF
TGTGCCAGCAGGTCCAGGACAGGGGGCACTGAAGCTTTCTTT
>TRBJ1-5|.|TRBV25-1|.
CASGQREPQHF
TGTGCCAGCGGACAACGGGAGCCCCAGCATTTT
>TRBJ1-5|.|TRBV19|.
CASSMGQYSNQPQHF
TGTGCCAGTAGTATGGGCCAGTATAGCAATCAGCCCCAGCATTTT
>TRBJ2-7|many|TRBV12-3/TRBV12-4|TRBD2
CASSPGTSGGEPYEQYF
TGTGCCAGCAGCCCTGGGACTAGCGGGGGGGAACCCTACGAGCAGTACTTC
>TRBJ2-3|few|TRBV20-1|.
CSARDRPRGTDTQYF
TGCAGTGCTAGAGATCGTCCTCGGGGCACAGATACGCAGTATTTT
>TRBJ2-5|few|TRBV11-2|.
CASSLDIWRGTQYF
TGTGCCAGCAGCTTAGATATTTGGCGGGGGACCCAGTACTTC
>TRBJ1-5|many|TRBV5-1|.
CASSLGRDQPQHF
TGTGCCAGCAGTTTAGGCAGAGATCAGCCCCAGCATTTT
>TRBJ2-5|.|TRBV5-4|.
CASSLDPTQETQYF
TGTGCCAGCAGCCTGGACCCTACACAAGAGACCCAGTACTTC
>TRBJ1-2|.|TRBV20-1|.
CSAIRRDGSYGYTF
TGCAGTGCTATTAGGCGGGACGGTTCCTATGGCTACACCTTC
>TRBJ2-7|few|TRBV7-2|.
CASSLYGFPYEQYF
TGTGCCAGCAGCTTATATGGGTTCCCTTACGAGCAGTACTTC
>TRBJ2-1|many|TRBV5-4|.
CASSLVANEQFF
TGTGCCAGCAGCTTGGTGGCGAATGAGCAGTTCTTC
>TRBJ1-5|many|TRBV7-9|TRBD1
CASSRQGNQPQHF
TGTGCCAGCAGCAGACAGGGGAATCAGCCCCAGCATTTT
>TRBJ1-1|.|TRBV5-1|TRBD1
CASGTRQGNTEAFF
TGCGCCAGCGGAACCCGACAGGGCAACACTGAAGCTTTCTTT
>TRBJ1-1|few|TRBV18|.
CATTGGGPNTEAFF
TGTGCCACTACCGGGGGGGGGCCGAACACTGAAGCTTTCTTT
>TRBJ2-1|.|TRBV4-3|TRBD2
CASSQGPAGGYNEQFF
TGCGCCAGCAGCCAAGGTCCAGCGGGGGGCTACAATGAGCAGTTCTTC
>TRBJ2-3|.|TRBV4-2|TRBD2
CASSQVAGALNTDTQYF
TGTGCCAGCAGCCAAGTAGCGGGGGCCCTCAACACAGATACGCAGTATTTT
>TRBJ1-1|.|TRBV9|.
CASSVEGAGGAEAFF
TGTGCCAGCAGCGTAGAAGGGGCCGGTGGCGCTGAAGCTTTCTTT
>TRBJ1-2|few|TRBV7-2|TRBD1
CASSGQGDVSYGYTF
TGTGCCAGCAGCGGACAGGGGGATGTTAGCTATGGCTACACCTTC
>TRBJ2-3|few|TRBV6-5|TRBD2
CASSVAGVVDTQYF
TGTGCCAGCAGCGTAGCGGGGGTGGTAGATACGCAGTATTTT
>TRBJ1-1|few|TRBV20-1|TRBD1
CSAHSAGQGNTEAFF
TGCAGTGCTCATTCGGCGGGACAGGGCAACACTGAAGCTTTCTTT
>TRBJ1-2|few|TRBV5-1|.
CASSLAQAWGYTF
TGCGCCAGCAGCTTGGCACAGGCGTGGGGCTACACCTTC
>TRBJ2-1|many|TRBV5-1|TRBD2
CASSHSGASEQFF
TGCGCCAGCAGCCACAGCGGGGCTTCTGAGCAGTTCTTC
>TRBJ2-5|many|TRBV19|.
CAISPPGTVRETQYF
TGTGCCATCTCACCGCCGGGGACTGTACGAGAGACCCAGTACTTC
>TRBJ2-5|few|TRBV4-3|.
CASSQERGRGDETQYF
TGCGCCAGCAGCCAAGAGAGGGGCAGGGGTGACGAGACCCAGTACTTC
>TRBJ2-5|few|TRBV20-1|.
CSAPPTGPQETQYF
TGCAGTGCTCCGCCAACTGGCCCCCAAGAGACCCAGTACTTC
>TRBJ2-5|few|TRBV20-1|TRBD2
CSAPPRTSGGAGTQYF
TGCAGTGCCCCCCCCCGGACTAGCGGGGGGGCTGGGACCCAGTACTTC
>TRBJ2-6|.|TRBV28|.
CASTNTESGANVLTF
TGTGCCAGCACCAACACCGAGTCTGGGGCCAACGTCCTGACTTTC
>TRBJ2-4|.|TRBV9|TRBD1
CASSVTGDGAKNIQYF
TGTGCCAGCAGCGTCACAGGGGATGGGGCCAAAAACATTCAGTACTTC
>TRBJ2-1|once|TRBV6-4|TRBD2
CASSDLGGGNEQFF
TGTGCCAGCAGTGACTTGGGGGGGGGTAATGAGCAGTTCTTC
>TRBJ2-7|few|TRBV27|.
CASSFYQGPYEQYF
TGTGCCAGCAGTTTCTATCAGGGCCCGTACGAGCAGTACTTC
>TRBJ2-3|.|TRBV7-2|.
CASSRGRVLEDTQYF
TGTGCCAGCAGTCGAGGCAGGGTTCTCGAAGATACGCAGTATTTT
>TRBJ1-4|.|TRBV5-1|TRBD1
CASSFGQAGEKLFF
TGCGCCAGCAGCTTTGGACAGGCCGGAGAAAAACTGTTTTTT
>TRBJ1-4|.|TRBV20-1|TRBD1
CSASPGGRLFF
TGCAGTGCCAGTCCAGGGGGCCGGCTGTTTTTT
>TRBJ1-1|few|TRBV7-9|.
CASSLGGQGGSAFF
TGTGCCAGCAGCTTAGGTGGCCAGGGTGGATCAGCTTTCTTT
>TRBJ2-1|few|TRBV7-3|.
CASSAGQYNEQFF
TGTGCCAGCAGCGCAGGACAGTACAATGAGCAGTTCTTC